One and the same sample provided the 25 T cell receptor beta chains below, sequenced in a study of OX40 agonist ivuxolimab in advanced cancers. Some clones are missing from TCRdb's copy, which holds only in-frame ones; the method was immunoSEQ multiplex PCR. The profile covers over 55,000 clones, with approximately 91% appearing a single time and around 1.7% taken by the ten largest. Specimen: CD4+ or CD8+ T cells sorted from blood, collected in a trial of the OX40 agonist ivuxolimab. Receptors were obtained from an adult with an advanced solid tumor such as melanoma, head and neck, liver or kidney cancer.

This clone has only one observation. J is TRBJ1-1 and V is TRBV7-3; 9 bases agree with TRBD1. The J segment lost 2 bases and the V segment lost 5 bases, leaving 9 bases of the junction unmatched. CDR1 and CDR2 from the germline V gene are SGHTA and FQGTGA. The CDR3 is 16 residues long. CDR3 protein: CASSAFGGQGNTEAFF. Here the CDR3 DNA reads TGTGCCAGCAGCGCGTTTGGGGGACAGGGAAACACTGAAGCTTTCTTT.

V is TRBV30 and J is TRBJ2-1, with D unresolved. V was trimmed by 4 bases and J by 0 bases, leaving 7 bases between them. This CDR3 has 13 amino acids. Germline CDR1 and CDR2: GTSNPN and SVGIG (reference sequence). The CDR3 DNA sequence: TGTGCCTGGACCAGAAGCTCCTACAATGAGCAGTTCTTC. It translates to CAWTRSSYNEQFF. Full variable domain (missing parts from reference TRBV30 and TRBJ2-1): SQTIHQWPATLVQPVGSPLSLECTVEGTSNPNLYWYRQAAGRGLQLLFYSVGIGQISSEVPQNLSASRPQDRQFILSSKKLLLSDSGFYLCAWTRSSYNEQFFGPGTRLTVL.

This clone has a single count. The chain uses TRBV5-1 and TRBJ2-1, with 7 positions matching TRBD1. Germline-derived CDR1 and CDR2 are SGHRS and YFSETQ. Trimming at V came to 0 bases and at J to 6 bases, leaving 6 bases not matched to a gene. The CDR3 extends over 15 amino acids. The DNA for the CDR3 is TGCGCCAGCAGCTTGGGGACAGGCGGCAGCAATGAGCAGTTCTTC. Protein: CASSLGTGGSNEQFF.

The chain employs TRBV5-1 and TRBJ1-2; D gene uncertain. Germline lookup yields CDR1 SGHRS and CDR2 YFSETQ. The CDR3 spans 12 residues. Trimming took 4 bases from V and 3 from J, leaving 7 bases between them. CDR3 loop: CASSGDDYGYTF. The CDR3 nucleotides are TGCGCCAGCAGCGGGGATGACTATGGCTACACCTTC.

The chain employs TRBV6-5 and TRBJ1-1; possible D gene TRBD1, 5 bases. CDR1 is MNHEY, CDR2 SVGAGI, per germline. V lost 6 bases to trimming and J lost 0 bases, with 14 bases between them. CDR3 length: 15 residues. The CDR3 DNA sequence: TGTGCCAGCAGAGAACAGGAGTACATGAACACTGAAGCTTTCTTT. Residues: CASREQEYMNTEAFF.

This rearrangement joins TRBV2 to TRBJ2-1; the D gene could be TRBD1 or TRBD2 (6 bases each). Deletions cut 5 bases from V and 10 bases from J, with 18 bases between. The CDR3 contains 14 residues. Germline CDR1 and CDR2: SNHLY and FYNNEI. CDR3 residues: CASSPRGQDWEQFF. Here the CDR3 DNA reads TGTGCCAGCAGTCCTCGGGGGCAGGACTGGGAGCAGTTCTTC.

The chain uses TRBV4-3 and TRBJ2-7, with 7 bases that match TRBD1. Germline CDR1 is LGHNA and CDR2 is YSLEER. Germline trimming cut 4 bases from V and 0 bases from J; bases unmatched to any gene: 6. This CDR3 region has 15 residues. The CDR3 protein is CASSLYRDSSYEQYF. In DNA, the CDR3 is TGCGCCAGCAGCCTTTACCGGGACAGCTCCTACGAGCAGTACTTC.

The chain employs TRBV7-2 and TRBJ1-2, with 7 nucleotides matching TRBD1. Germline V lookup: CDR1 SGHTA, CDR2 FQGNSA. The CDR3 runs to 15 residues. The V segment lost 8 bases and the J segment 5 bases; nucleotides outside the gene matches: 14. In DNA, the CDR3 is TGTGCCAGCGGGTCCGGCCAGGGGGATTTTTATGGCTACACCTTC. Amino acid sequence: CASGSGQGDFYGYTF.

The chain joins TRBV28 to TRBJ1-2; the D is unclear. Germline V CDR1 and CDR2: MDHEN, SYDVKM. The V and J ends lost 5 bases and 3 bases respectively, with 25 bases between them. The CDR3 spans 18 residues. The CDR3 sequence is CASSPPRHRGRTYYGYTF. The CDR3 bases are TGTGCCAGCAGTCCCCCCCGACATCGTGGGCGTACCTACTATGGCTACACCTTC.

Comments on this clone: A read error may produce the germline difference seen at one junction end. The chain carries TRBV18 and TRBJ2-3; 7 bases match TRBD2. This CDR3 is 15 amino acids long. Germline CDR1 is KGHSH and CDR2 is LQKENI. The CDR3 sequence: CASSPQAGQLDPQYF. The DNA for the CDR3 is TGTGCCAGCTCACCACAAGCGGGGCAGTTAGATCCGCAGTATTTT.

The chain uses TRBV19 and TRBJ1-1, with 7 bases lining up with TRBD1. Per the germline V gene, CDR1 is LNHDA and CDR2 is SQIVND (reference sequence). The CDR3 runs 12 residues. Germline trimming cut 7 bases from V and 3 bases from J; bases unmatched to any gene: 2. DNA for the CDR3: TGTGCCAGTATGGGACAGTACACTGAAGCTTTCTTT. It yields the protein CASMGQYTEAFF. Full variable domain (remainder filled in from reference TRBV19 and TRBJ1-1): DGGITQSPKYLFRKEGQNVTLSCEQNLNHDAMYWYRQDPGQGLRLIYYSQIVNDFQKGDIAEGYSVSREKKESFPLTVTSAQKNPTAFYLCASMGQYTEAFFGQGTRLTVV.

The chain joins TRBV5-8 to TRBJ1-2, with TRBD1 as a possible D gene (6 bases). The ends were cut back, 0 bases at V and 6 bases at J, with 9 bases in the middle. Germline CDR1 reads SGHTS; CDR2 reads YDEGEE. CDR3 length: 13 amino acids. CDR3 nucleotide sequence: TGTGCCAGCAGCTTGGAAGCAGGGGATGGCTACACCTTC. Its translation is CASSLEAGDGYTF. The variable domain in full, with the rest retrieved from reference TRBV5-8 and TRBJ1-2, is EAGVTQSPTHLIKTRGQQATLRCSPISGHTSVYWYQQALGLGLQFLLWYDEGEERNRGNFPPRFSGRQFPNYSSELNVNALELEDSALYLCASSLEAGDGYTFGSGTRLTVV.

This chain uses TRBV6-5 with TRBJ1-6; D not certain. In germline, CDR1 is MNHEY, CDR2 SVGAGI. V was pared by 2 bases and J by 8 bases, with 10 bases between. The CDR3 consists of 14 residues. This chain's CDR3 is CASSYEGSYSPLHF. CDR3 coding DNA: TGTGCCAGCAGTTACGAGGGTAGCTATTCACCCCTCCACTTT.

The rearrangement joins TRBV27 to TRBJ2-7; 12 nucleotides agree with TRBD1. The CDR3 totals 16 residues. CDR1 and CDR2 (germline): MNHEY, SMNVEV (reference sequence). V lost 6 bases, J lost 0 bases, and 6 bases stayed unmatched. The CDR3 bases are TGTGCCAGCAGCAGCGGGACAGGGGGCTTCTCCTACGAGCAGTACTTC. Translating gives CASSSGTGGFSYEQYF.

This rearrangement joins TRBV27 to TRBJ2-5; D call uncertain. CDR3 length equals 13 residues. In germline, CDR1 is MNHEY, CDR2 SMNVEV (reference sequence). The V and J ends lost 0 bases and 4 bases respectively, with 6 bases between them. The CDR3 here is CASSLSERETQYF. Here the CDR3 DNA reads TGTGCCAGCAGTTTATCGGAGAGAGAGACCCAGTACTTC.

This chain uses TRBV5-1 with TRBJ2-5; 11 positions match TRBD2. Losses at the gene ends were 1 base for V and 2 bases for J; bases not matched to a gene: 4. This CDR3 has 16 amino acids. CDR1 is SGHRS and CDR2 is YFSETQ in the germline V gene. The DNA of the CDR3 is TGCGCCAGCAGCTTGCAGCTAGCGGGAGGACAAGAGACCCAGTACTTC. This gives the protein CASSLQLAGGQETQYF.

This chain uses TRBV6-5 with TRBJ2-4, with D possibly being TRBD1 (6 bases). CDR1 is MNHEY and CDR2 is SVGAGI in the germline V gene. V lost 7 bases and J 9 bases, leaving 13 bases between the germline ends. This CDR3 spans 12 amino acids. The CDR3 nucleotides read TGTGCCAGCACTTCGGAAGGGGGCATTCAGTACTTC. It specifies CASTSEGGIQYF.

This clone has just one count. Other DNA sequences of this sample code for an identical CDR3. The chain links TRBV2 to TRBJ1-1; D uncertain. This CDR3 contains 14 residues. Germline lookup yields CDR1 SNHLY and CDR2 FYNNEI. Trimming removed 1 base from V and 0 bases from J, with 6 bases in between. Written as DNA, the CDR3 is TGTGCCAGCAGTGAAGGTCAAATGAACACTGAAGCTTTCTTT. Translating it yields CASSEGQMNTEAFF.

The CDR3 sequence: CASSLGQGGSYEQYF. CDR3 nucleotide sequence: TGTGCCAGCAGCTTAGGCCAGGGGGGCTCCTACGAGCAGTACTTC. This chain uses TRBV7-6 with TRBJ2-7; D may be TRBD1 (7 bases). Germline V gene data show CDR1 as SGHVS and CDR2 as FNYEAQ. CDR3 length: 15 amino acids. Trimming pared 1 base from V and 0 bases from J, leaving 10 bases between.

The chain carries TRBV5-4 and TRBJ1-6, with 10 bases identical to TRBD1. Trimming at V came to 4 bases and at J to 9 bases, leaving 13 bases not matched to a gene. The CDR3 sequence is 17 residues long. The germline V gene has CDR1 SGHNT and CDR2 YYREEE (reference sequence). The chain's CDR3 is CASSPQFSGQGTSPLHF. For the CDR3, the DNA is TGTGCCAGCAGCCCGCAGTTTTCGGGACAGGGGACTTCACCCCTCCACTTT.

The V and J genes are TRBV2 and TRBJ2-5, with TRBD1 as a possible D gene (6 bases). This CDR3 is 13 amino acids long. Germline assignment: CDR1 SNHLY and CDR2 FYNNEI. Deletions cut 8 bases from V and 4 bases from J, with 14 bases between. The CDR3 region has the DNA TGTGCCAGCTTCCAGGGGTACGGAGAGACCCAGTACTTC. Its protein product is CASFQGYGETQYF. Combining the CDR3 with reference TRBV2 and TRBJ2-5 gives the whole variable domain EPEVTQTPSHQVTQMGQEVILRCVPISNHLYFYWYRQILGQKVEFLVSFYNNEISEKSEIFDDQFSVERPDGSNFTLKIRSTKLEDSAMYFCASFQGYGETQYFGPGTRLLVL.

The chain carries TRBV15 and TRBJ2-1, with a possible D match to TRBD1 (5 bases). The CDR3 consists of 14 residues. With 1 base removed from V and 12 bases from J, the gap between germline ends came to 16 bases. Germline loops: CDR1 LNHNV, CDR2 YYDKDF (reference sequence). The CDR3 reads CATSRGGGARRQFF. CDR3 bases: TGTGCCACCAGCAGAGGAGGTGGGGCTAGGCGGCAGTTCTTC.

The J gene is TRBJ1-6, the V gene TRBV30; tentative D call: TRBD1 (5 bases). V was pared by 0 bases and J by 7 bases, with 10 bases between. Germline V gene lookup returns CDR1 GTSNPN and CDR2 SVGIG (reference sequence). The CDR3 consists of 14 residues. Written as DNA, the CDR3 is TGTGCCTGGAGTGTACGCGGGGGGAATTCACCCCTCCACTTT. It yields the protein CAWSVRGGNSPLHF.

The CDR3 is CASSEVRDTRGIQYF. The CDR3 bases are TGTGCCAGCAGTGAAGTCCGGGACACTAGAGGCATTCAGTACTTC. The chain couples TRBV6-1 to TRBJ2-4, with D possibly matching TRBD1 (6 bases). Trimming removed 1 base from V and 9 bases from J, with 16 bases in between. Looked up from germline, CDR1 is MNHNS and CDR2 is SASEGT. The CDR3 loop spans 15 amino acids.

V gene TRBV25-1 combines with J gene TRBJ2-5; 7 positions match TRBD2. Germline values: CDR1 MGHDK, CDR2 SYGVNS. V trimming: 1 base; J trimming: 4 bases; junction bases outside the gene matches: 9. CDR3 length equals 16 residues. CDR3 sequence (DNA): TGTGCCAGCAGTGAATTTGGCGGGAGCTCTTTAGAGACCCAGTACTTC. It is translated as CASSEFGGSSLETQYF.